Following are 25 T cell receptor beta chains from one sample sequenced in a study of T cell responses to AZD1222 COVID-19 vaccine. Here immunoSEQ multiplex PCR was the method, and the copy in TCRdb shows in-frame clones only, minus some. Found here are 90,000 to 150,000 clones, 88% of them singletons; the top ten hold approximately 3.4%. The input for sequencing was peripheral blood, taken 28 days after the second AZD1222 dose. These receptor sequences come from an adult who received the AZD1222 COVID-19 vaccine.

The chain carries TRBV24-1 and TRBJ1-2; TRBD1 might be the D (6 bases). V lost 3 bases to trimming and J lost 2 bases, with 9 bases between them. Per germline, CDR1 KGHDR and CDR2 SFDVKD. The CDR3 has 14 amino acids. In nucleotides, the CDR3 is TGTGCCACCAGTGATCAGGACAGCAACTATGGCTACACCTTC. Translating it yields CATSDQDSNYGYTF.

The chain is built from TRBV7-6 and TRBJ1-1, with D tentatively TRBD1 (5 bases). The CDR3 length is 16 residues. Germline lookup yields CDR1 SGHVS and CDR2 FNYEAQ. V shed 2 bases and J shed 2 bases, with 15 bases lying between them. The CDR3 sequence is CASSLSRTIPNTEAFF. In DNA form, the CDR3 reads TGTGCCAGCAGCTTAAGTCGGACAATCCCTAACACTGAAGCTTTCTTT.

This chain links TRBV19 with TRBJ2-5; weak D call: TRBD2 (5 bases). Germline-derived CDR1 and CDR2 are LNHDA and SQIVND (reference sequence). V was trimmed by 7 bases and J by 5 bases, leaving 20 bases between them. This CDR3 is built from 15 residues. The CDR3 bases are TGTGCCAGTACCGATAGGGCTAGCATTGGGGAGACCCAGTACTTC. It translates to CASTDRASIGETQYF.

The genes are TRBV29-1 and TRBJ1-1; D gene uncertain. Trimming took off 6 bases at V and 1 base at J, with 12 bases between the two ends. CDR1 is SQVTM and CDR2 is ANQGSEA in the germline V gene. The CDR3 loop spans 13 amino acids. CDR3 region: CSVRGRQNTEAFF. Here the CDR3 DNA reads TGCAGCGTCCGAGGACGGCAGAACACTGAAGCTTTCTTT.

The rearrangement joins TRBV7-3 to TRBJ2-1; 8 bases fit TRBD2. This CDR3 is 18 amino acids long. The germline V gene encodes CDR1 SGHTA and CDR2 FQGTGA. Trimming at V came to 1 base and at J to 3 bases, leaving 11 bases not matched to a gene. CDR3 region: CASSLRGWRREVYNEQFF. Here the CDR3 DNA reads TGTGCCAGCAGCTTAAGGGGATGGAGGCGGGAGGTCTACAATGAGCAGTTCTTC.

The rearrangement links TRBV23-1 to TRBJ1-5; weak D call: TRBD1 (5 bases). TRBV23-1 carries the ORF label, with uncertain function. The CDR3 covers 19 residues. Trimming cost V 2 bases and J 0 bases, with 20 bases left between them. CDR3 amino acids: CASSQGGWGGRYSNQPQHF. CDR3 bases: TGCGCCAGCAGTCAAGGCGGTTGGGGGGGTCGGTATAGCAATCAGCCCCAGCATTTT.

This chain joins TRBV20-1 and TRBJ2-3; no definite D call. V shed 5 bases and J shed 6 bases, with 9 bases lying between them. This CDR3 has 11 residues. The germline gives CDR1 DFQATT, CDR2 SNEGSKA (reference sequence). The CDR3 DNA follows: TGCAGTGCTCCAACAGCGGATACGCAGTATTTT. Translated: CSAPTADTQYF.

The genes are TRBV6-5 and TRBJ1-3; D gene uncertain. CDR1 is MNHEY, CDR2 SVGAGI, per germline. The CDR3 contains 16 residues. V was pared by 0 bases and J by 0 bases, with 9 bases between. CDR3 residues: CASSYSTVDSGNTIYF. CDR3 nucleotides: TGTGCCAGCAGTTACTCGACGGTAGACTCTGGAAACACCATATATTTT.

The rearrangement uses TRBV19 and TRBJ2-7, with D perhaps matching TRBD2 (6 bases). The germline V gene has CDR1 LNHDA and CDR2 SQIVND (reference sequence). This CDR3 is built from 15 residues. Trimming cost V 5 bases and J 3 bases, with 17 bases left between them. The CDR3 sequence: CASSPTHGGFYEQYF. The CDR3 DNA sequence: TGTGCCAGTAGTCCAACTCACGGGGGATTCTACGAGCAGTACTTC.

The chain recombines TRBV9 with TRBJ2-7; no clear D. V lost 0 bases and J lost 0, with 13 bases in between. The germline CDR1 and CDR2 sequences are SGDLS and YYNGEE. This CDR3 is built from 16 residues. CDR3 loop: CASSVDPPRSSYEQYF. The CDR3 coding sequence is TGTGCCAGCAGCGTAGATCCCCCCCGCAGCTCCTACGAGCAGTACTTC.

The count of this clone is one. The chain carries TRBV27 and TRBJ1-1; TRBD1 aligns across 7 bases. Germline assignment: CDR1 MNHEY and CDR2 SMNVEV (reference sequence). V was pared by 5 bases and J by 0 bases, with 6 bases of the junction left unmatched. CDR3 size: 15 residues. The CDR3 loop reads CASSLHRGLNTEAFF. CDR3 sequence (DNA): TGTGCCAGCAGTCTCCACAGGGGCCTGAACACTGAAGCTTTCTTT.

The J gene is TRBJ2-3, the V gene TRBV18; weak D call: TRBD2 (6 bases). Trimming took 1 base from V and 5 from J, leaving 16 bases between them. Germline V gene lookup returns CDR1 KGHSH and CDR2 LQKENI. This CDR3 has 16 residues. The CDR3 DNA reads TGTGCCAGCTCACCACGGGCTGGCGGGGCCGGAGATACGCAGTATTTT. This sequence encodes CASSPRAGGAGDTQYF.

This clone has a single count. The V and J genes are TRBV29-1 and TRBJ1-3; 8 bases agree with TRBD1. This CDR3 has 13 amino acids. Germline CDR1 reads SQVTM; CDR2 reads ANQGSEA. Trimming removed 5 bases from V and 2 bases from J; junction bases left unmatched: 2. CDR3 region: CSVMTGAGNTIYF. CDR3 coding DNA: TGCAGCGTTATGACAGGGGCTGGAAACACCATATATTTT.

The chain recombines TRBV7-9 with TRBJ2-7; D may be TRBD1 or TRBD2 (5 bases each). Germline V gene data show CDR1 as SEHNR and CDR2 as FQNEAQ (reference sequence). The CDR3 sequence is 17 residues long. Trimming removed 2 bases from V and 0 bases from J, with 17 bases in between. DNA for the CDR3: TGTGCCAGCAGCTTATCCGGGATGGGGGACCCCTCCTACGAGCAGTACTTC. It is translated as CASSLSGMGDPSYEQYF.

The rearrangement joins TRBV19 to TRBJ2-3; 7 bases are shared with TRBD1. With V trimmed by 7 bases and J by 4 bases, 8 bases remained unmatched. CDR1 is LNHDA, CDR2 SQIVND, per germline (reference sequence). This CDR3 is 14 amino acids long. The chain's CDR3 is CASIDRVFSDTQYF. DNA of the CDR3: TGTGCCAGTATCGACAGGGTATTCTCAGATACGCAGTATTTT.

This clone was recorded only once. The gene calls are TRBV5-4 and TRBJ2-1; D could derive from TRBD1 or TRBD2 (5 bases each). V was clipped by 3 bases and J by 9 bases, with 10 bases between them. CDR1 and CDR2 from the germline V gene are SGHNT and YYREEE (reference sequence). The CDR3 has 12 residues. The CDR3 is CASSWDAVEQFF. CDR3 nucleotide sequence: TGTGCCAGCAGCTGGGACGCAGTTGAGCAGTTCTTC.

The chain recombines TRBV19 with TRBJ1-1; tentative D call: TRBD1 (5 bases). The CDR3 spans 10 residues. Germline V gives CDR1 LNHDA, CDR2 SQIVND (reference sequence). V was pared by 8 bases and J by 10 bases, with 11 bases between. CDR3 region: CASVMGRAFF. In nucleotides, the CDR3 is TGTGCCAGTGTGATGGGACGAGCTTTCTTT.

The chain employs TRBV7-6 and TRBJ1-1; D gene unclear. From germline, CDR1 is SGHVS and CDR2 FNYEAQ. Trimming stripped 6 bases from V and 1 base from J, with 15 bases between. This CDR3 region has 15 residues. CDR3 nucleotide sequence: TGTGCCAGCAGTGGAGCGAGGGAGGGGAACACTGAAGCTTTCTTT. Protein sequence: CASSGAREGNTEAFF.

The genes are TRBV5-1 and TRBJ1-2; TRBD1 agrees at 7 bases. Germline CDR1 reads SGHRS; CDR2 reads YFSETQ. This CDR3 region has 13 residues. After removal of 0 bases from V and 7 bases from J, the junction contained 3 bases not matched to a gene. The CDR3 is CASSLARGFGYTF. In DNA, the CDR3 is TGCGCCAGCAGCTTGGCCAGGGGGTTTGGCTACACCTTC.

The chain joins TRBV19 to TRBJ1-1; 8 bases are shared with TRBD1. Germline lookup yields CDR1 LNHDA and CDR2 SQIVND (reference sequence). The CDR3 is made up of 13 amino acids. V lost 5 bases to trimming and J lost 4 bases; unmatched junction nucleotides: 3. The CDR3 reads CASSFGTGTEAFF. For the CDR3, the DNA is TGTGCCAGTAGTTTCGGGACAGGCACTGAAGCTTTCTTT.

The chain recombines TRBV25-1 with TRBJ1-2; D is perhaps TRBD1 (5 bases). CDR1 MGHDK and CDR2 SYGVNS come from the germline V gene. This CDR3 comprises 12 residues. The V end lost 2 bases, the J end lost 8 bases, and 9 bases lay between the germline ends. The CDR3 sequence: CASSEPGHGYTF. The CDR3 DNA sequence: TGTGCCAGCAGTGAACCGGGGCACGGCTACACCTTC.

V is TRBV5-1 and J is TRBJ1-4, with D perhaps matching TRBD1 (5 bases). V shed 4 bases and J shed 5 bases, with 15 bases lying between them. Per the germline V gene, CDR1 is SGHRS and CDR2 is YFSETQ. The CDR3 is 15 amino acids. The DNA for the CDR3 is TGCGCCAGCAGCCCCCCAGGGAGATTGAATGAAAAACTGTTTTTT. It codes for CASSPPGRLNEKLFF.

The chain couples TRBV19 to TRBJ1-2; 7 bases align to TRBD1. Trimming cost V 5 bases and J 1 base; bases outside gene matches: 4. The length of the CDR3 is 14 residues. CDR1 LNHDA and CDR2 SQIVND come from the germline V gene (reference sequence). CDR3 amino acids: CASSLGQRNYGYTF. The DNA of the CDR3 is TGTGCCAGTAGTCTGGGACAGCGTAACTATGGCTACACCTTC. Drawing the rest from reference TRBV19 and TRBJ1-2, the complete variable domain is DGGITQSPKYLFRKEGQNVTLSCEQNLNHDAMYWYRQDPGQGLRLIYYSQIVNDFQKGDIAEGYSVSREKKESFPLTVTSAQKNPTAFYLCASSLGQRNYGYTFGSGTRLTVV.

Here the CDR3 reads CASSFFSPATQNYGYTF. The CDR3 DNA sequence: TGTGCCAGCAGTTTTTTTTCCCCCGCGACACAGAACTATGGCTACACCTTC. The chain joins TRBV27 to TRBJ1-2; no definite D call. Germline V gene data show CDR1 as MNHEY and CDR2 as SMNVEV (reference sequence). The CDR3 is made up of 17 amino acids. Trimming took 3 bases from V and 2 from J, leaving 19 bases between them.

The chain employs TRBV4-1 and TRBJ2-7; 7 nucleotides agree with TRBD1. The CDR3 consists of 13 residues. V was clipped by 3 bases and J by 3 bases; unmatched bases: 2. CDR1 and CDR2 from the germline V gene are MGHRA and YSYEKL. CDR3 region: CASSQRDSYEQYF. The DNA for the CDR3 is TGCGCCAGCAGCCAGAGGGACAGCTACGAGCAGTACTTC.